Listed below are T cell receptor beta chains from one sample, sequenced in a study of cytomegalovirus exposure and HLA in healthy donors. Profiling relied on immunoSEQ multiplex PCR, and the TCRdb table lists in-frame clones only, not all of them. Of about 94,000 clones listed, over 65% are singletons. The sequenced material came from PBMCs. These receptors came from a man aged 25 to 40 in good health and CMV-seronegative. The CDR3 runs from the conserved cysteine through the conserved F or W. Each record gives: clone size, D gene, V gene, J gene, CDR3 protein, CDR3 DNA. A D gene is named only where the DNA matches it firmly. Some rows mark clone size as missing; the rest say once, few, many or name a class of expanded clone.

few	NA	TRBV6-5	TRBJ2-7	CAPNLRTASYEQYF	TGTGCACCGAACCTTAGGACTGCATCCTACGAGCAGTACTTC
NA	TRBD2	TRBV6-5	TRBJ2-7	CASSLAGGTYEQYF	TGTGCCAGCAGCTTAGCGGGGGGTACCTACGAGCAGTACTTC
NA	TRBD2	TRBV25-1	TRBJ2-7	CASSPSSGAYYEQYF	TGTGCCAGCAGTCCCTCTAGCGGAGCATACTACGAGCAGTACTTC
NA	NA	TRBV19	TRBJ1-1	CASSTGGSTEAFF	TGTGCCAGTAGTACCGGGGGTTCCACTGAAGCTTTCTTT
NA	TRBD1	TRBV19	TRBJ2-7	CASSMEGQGSYEQYF	TGTGCCAGTAGTATGGAAGGACAGGGATCCTACGAGCAGTACTTC
NA	NA	TRBV19	TRBJ1-4	CASSVDSTEKLFF	TGTGCCAGTAGTGTCGACAGTACAGAAAAACTGTTTTTT
NA	NA	TRBV7-9	TRBJ2-7	CASLEAGREQYF	TGTGCCAGCCTCGAGGCGGGGAGGGAGCAGTACTTC
NA	NA	TRBV28	TRBJ2-4	CASSLRQQLAKNIQYF	TGTGCCAGCAGTCTTCGACAGCAGTTAGCCAAAAACATTCAGTACTTC
few	TRBD2	TRBV5-6	TRBJ2-7	CASSLLFSGNSYEQYF	TGTGCCAGCAGCCTCCTTTTTAGCGGGAACTCCTACGAGCAGTACTTC
NA	TRBD2	TRBV14	TRBJ2-7	CASSQESAGVPYEQYF	TGTGCCAGCAGCCAAGAGTCGGCGGGAGTCCCCTACGAGCAGTACTTC